This T cell receptor beta chain was profiled in a study of response to subunit inactivated influenza vaccine. Findings of the study overall: After each seasonal influenza vaccination, few new T cells are recruited, the authors suggested.

Using its own MiXCR run on the RT-PCR reads, TCRdb lists one record per CDR3 protein. Counted here are 450,000 to 700,000 distinct CDR3 sequences, 12% to 15% occurring once; the ten biggest clones make up around 10%. This clonotype showed up just a few times. Its specificity is not known. Germline loops: CDR1 SGHKS, CDR2 YYEKEE (reference sequence). V was trimmed by 4 bases and J by 1 base, leaving 11 bases between them. CDR3 length: 14 residues. The starting material was PBMCs from blood, obtained less than 13 days after vaccination. The chain has TRBV5-5 and TRBJ1-1, with D possibly TRBD1 on 5 matching bases. This TCR was sampled from a man aged 45-65 years who received an inactivated influenza vaccine. In DNA, the CDR3 is TGTGCCAGCAGCCCGGGAGGGGCGAACACTGAAGCTTTCTTT. Amino acid sequence: CASSPGGANTEAFF.